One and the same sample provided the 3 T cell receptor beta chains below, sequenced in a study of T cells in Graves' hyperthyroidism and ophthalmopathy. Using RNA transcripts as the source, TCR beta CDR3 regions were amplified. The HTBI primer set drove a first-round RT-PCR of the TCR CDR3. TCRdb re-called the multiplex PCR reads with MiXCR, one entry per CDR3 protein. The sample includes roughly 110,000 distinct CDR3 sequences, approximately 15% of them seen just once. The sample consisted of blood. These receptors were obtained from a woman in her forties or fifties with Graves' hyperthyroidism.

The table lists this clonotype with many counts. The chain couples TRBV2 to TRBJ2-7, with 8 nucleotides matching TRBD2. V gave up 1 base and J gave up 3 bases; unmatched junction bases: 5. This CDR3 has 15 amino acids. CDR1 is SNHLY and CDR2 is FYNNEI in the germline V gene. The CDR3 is CASSEGGTRSYEQYF. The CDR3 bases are TGTGCCAGCAGTGAAGGGGGGACTAGGAGCTACGAGCAGTACTTC.

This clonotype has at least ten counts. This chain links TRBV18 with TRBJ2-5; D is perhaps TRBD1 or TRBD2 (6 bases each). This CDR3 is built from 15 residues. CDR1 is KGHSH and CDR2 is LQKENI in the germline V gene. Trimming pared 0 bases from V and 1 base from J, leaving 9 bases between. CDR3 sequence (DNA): TGTGCCAGCTCACCACCGGGGGGCTCCCAAGAGACCCAGTACTTC. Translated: CASSPPGGSQETQYF.

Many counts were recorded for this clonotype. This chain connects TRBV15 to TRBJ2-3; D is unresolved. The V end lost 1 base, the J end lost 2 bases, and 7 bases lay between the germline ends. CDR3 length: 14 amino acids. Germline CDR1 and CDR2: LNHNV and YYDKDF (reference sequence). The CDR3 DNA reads TGTGCCACCAGCAGAGGACTGTACACAGATACGCAGTATTTT. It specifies CATSRGLYTDTQYF.